The TCR beta chain described here comes from a study of neurological immune-mediated disorders. In TCRdb, the 5' RACE reads were re-called with MiXCR into one record per CDR3 protein. The sample comprises roughly 50,000 distinct CDR3 sequences, approximately 17% of which are singletons, and 4.4% rests with the top ten. This clonotype was counted ten times or more. The CDR3 covers 14 residues. Trimming took off 9 bases at V and 5 bases at J, with 17 bases between the two ends. Germline CDR1 LNHDA, CDR2 SQIVND (reference sequence). The chain links TRBV19 to TRBJ2-1, with a weak D call TRBD2 (6 bases). The TCR originated in a man aged 60 to 69 in good health. The sample consisted of PBMCs. This CDR3 is CASRRAPADNEQFF. The DNA of the CDR3 is TGTGCCAGCAGGAGGGCCCCGGCCGACAATGAGCAGTTCTTC.